The rows below give T cell receptor beta chains drawn from one sample of a study of PD-1 blockade in classical Hodgkin lymphoma. Some clones are missing from TCRdb's copy, which holds only in-frame ones; the method was immunoSEQ multiplex PCR. The sample comprises 15,000 to 20,000 clones, under 80% of which are singletons, and 20% to 25% rests with the top ten. The source material was peripheral blood mononuclear cells (PBMCs), sampled before the fourth cycle of nivolumab. Receptors were obtained from a human donor with classical Hodgkin lymphoma. CDR3s include the opening cysteine and the closing phenylalanine or tryptophan. Each record gives: V gene, J gene, CDR3 protein.

TRBV12-5	TRBJ2-1	CASGLGRAVYNEQFF
TRBV18	TRBJ1-3	CASSPETARGGNTIYF
TRBV9	TRBJ2-2	CASSVTQAGWGQGGELFF
TRBV10-3	TRBJ2-7	CAISAGQGIYEQYF
TRBV6-5	TRBJ2-3	CASTPTGSDTQYF
TRBV19	TRBJ1-1	CASSIDSSGLNTEAFF
TRBV6-5	TRBJ1-1	CASSYSDTNTEAFF
TRBV27	TRBJ1-1	CASSLMAPGTEAFF
TRBV6-6	TRBJ2-5	CASRGLAGVETQYF
TRBV7-2	TRBJ1-6	CASSLKGTGGGSPLHF
TRBV21-1	TRBJ2-3	CASSKTAGGPILVFRGTDTQYF
TRBV10-3	TRBJ1-1	CAISGSGRGVNTEAFF
TRBV6-6	TRBJ2-2	CASSLGRELFF
TRBV10-1	TRBJ2-7	CASRTSGASRQYF
TRBV30	TRBJ2-1	CAWSTWRGAGGNNEQFF
TRBV9	TRBJ2-2	CASSVGRGSTGELFF
TRBV5-4	TRBJ2-7	CASSQGARQAYEQYF
TRBV19	TRBJ2-7	CASSNLQNNEQYF
TRBV30	TRBJ2-7	CAWSGPGLPSYEQYF
TRBV6-1	TRBJ2-7	CASSEFRQGGLYEQYF
TRBV28	TRBJ1-1	CASSPHSNTEAFF
TRBV14	TRBJ1-3	CASSQDLDSFSGNTIYF
TRBV28	TRBJ2-4	CASSHPGGEGGIQYF
TRBV7-3	TRBJ1-2	CASSLMVPGQLDINYGYTF
TRBV19	TRBJ1-2	CASSTLQGNGYTF
TRBV5-6	TRBJ1-2	CASSLAGQPYGYTF
TRBV11-1	TRBJ1-4	CASSLSGGEKLFF
TRBV19	TRBJ2-7	CALVHQWGVPFYEQYF
TRBV5-6	TRBJ2-6	CASSSGIVLRPSGANVLTF
TRBV9	TRBJ2-1	CASSVEIATYNEQFF
TRBV5-6	TRBJ2-1	CASTAAGSGIYNEQFF
TRBV27	TRBJ2-3	CAVHPGTGFTDTQYF